What follows is one TCR beta chain and its context. This sample is drawn from a study of blood T cell repertoires in COVID-19. Study details: Both acute and convalescent COVID-19 samples were obtained from the United States, Italy and Spain. PBMCs, B-cell-depleted T cells, or T cells provided the cDNA or gDNA that made up the material.

Methods used by the authors: Quantification of nucleated cells was approximated via reference gene primer amplification. Here immunoSEQ multiplex PCR was the method, and the copy in TCRdb shows in-frame clones only, minus some. That table furnishes V, J and clone size, whereas the DNA furnished D and trimming. The table has roughly 88,000 clones, approximately 90% seen once; the top ten hold over 3.5%. The ends lost 5 bases at V and 7 bases at J; junction bases unmatched: 18. This CDR3 contains 17 residues. The germline gives CDR1 LNHDA, CDR2 SQIVND (reference sequence). The TCR sequence derives from a woman in her 50s in a cohort sampled during active COVID-19. V and J are TRBV19 and TRBJ1-2; 8 nucleotides align to TRBD1. Sequencing was performed on peripheral blood. The CDR3 loop reads CASSLAGQGKISGGYTF. The CDR3 DNA follows: TGTGCCAGTAGTCTCGCTGGACAGGGTAAGATCTCGGGTGGCTACACCTTC.